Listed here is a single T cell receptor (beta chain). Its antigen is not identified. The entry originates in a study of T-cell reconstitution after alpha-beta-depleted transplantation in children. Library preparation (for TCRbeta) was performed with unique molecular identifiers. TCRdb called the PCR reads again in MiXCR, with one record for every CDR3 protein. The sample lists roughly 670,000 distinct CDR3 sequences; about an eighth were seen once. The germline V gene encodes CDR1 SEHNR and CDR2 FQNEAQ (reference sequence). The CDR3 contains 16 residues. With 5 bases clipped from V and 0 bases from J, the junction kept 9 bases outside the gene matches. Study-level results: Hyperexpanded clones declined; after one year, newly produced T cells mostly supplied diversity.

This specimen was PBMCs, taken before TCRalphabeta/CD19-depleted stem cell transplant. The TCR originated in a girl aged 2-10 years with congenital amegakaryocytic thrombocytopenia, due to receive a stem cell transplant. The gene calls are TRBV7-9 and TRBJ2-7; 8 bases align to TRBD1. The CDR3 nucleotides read TGTGCCAGCAGCCAAGGTGGGACAGGCGGCTCCTACGAGCAGTACTTC. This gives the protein CASSQGGTGGSYEQYF.